This T cell receptor beta chain was observed in a study of blood T cell repertoires in COVID-19. Turning to the study itself: From T cells, B-cell-depleted T cells, or PBMCs came the material, which was cDNA or gDNA.

Looked up from germline, CDR1 is LNHNV and CDR2 is YYDKDF (reference sequence). The CDR3 is 17 residues long. With 1 base clipped from V and 6 bases from J, the junction kept 12 bases outside the gene matches. This clone was detected once. Measured with immunoSEQ multiplex PCR; TCRdb has only the in-frame clones, and not every one. The sample holds 80,000 to 100,000 clones; around 93% are singletons and the top ten take more than 1.5%. The sequence was collected from a human donor with active COVID-19. The donor label of this sample is uncertain. The V and J genes are TRBV15 and TRBJ1-5; 7 bases fit TRBD1. The sequencing sample was made of peripheral blood. The CDR3 sequence: CATSRGIPQGHGQPQHF. DNA of the CDR3: TGTGCCACCAGCAGAGGGATACCACAGGGGCATGGTCAGCCCCAGCATTTT.